The source of this T cell receptor (beta chain) is a study of control samples from healthy donors and cancer patients. Repertoires were generated with immunoSEQ multiplex PCR, while TCRdb's copy carries only in-frame clones and drops some. The sample holds 15,000 to 20,000 clones, 70% to 90% seen once. The CDR3 is 15 amino acids. Per germline, CDR1 SSHAT and CDR2 FNYEAQ (reference sequence). In this sample, this clone turned up a few times. Relative to the germline gene, one junction end is altered; a read error may explain this. This rearrangement joins TRBV7-7 to TRBJ2-3, with TRBD1 as a possible D gene (5 bases). Material for sequencing was PBMCs. The TCR sequence derives from a woman between 70 and 85 years old with colorectal cancer. CDR3 region: CASSPGRVWTDTQYF. CDR3 in DNA: TGTGCTAGCAGCCCGGGCAGGGTTTGGACAGATACGCAGTATTTT.